The sequence of this T cell receptor beta chain was determined in a study of cytomegalovirus exposure and HLA in healthy donors. Study-wide results and limits: A later analysis found most CMV-associated TCR beta chains apparently HLA-restricted. Segments of the TCR beta V type were, in most cases, productive about 90% or about 30% of the time in an earlier analysis.

Both 60 Vbeta primers and 13 Jbeta primers went into the PCR. Libraries were prepared by immunoSEQ multiplex PCR; TCRdb keeps only in-frame clonotypes and omits some of them. The sample lists 180,000 or so clones, roughly 79% occurring once. The CDR3 has 15 amino acids. The germline V gene has CDR1 SGDLS and CDR2 YYNGEE. Deletions cut 0 bases from V and 0 bases from J, with 7 bases between. Comments on this clone: Its antigen is undetermined.

The source material was PBMCs. This sequence originates from a man between 35 and 55 years old in good health and CMV-seropositive. The chain couples TRBV9 to TRBJ2-1; D is uncertain. This CDR3 reads CASSVAVSSYNEQFF. Written as DNA, the CDR3 is TGTGCCAGCAGCGTAGCGGTTAGCTCCTACAATGAGCAGTTCTTC. Full variable domain (missing parts from reference TRBV9 and TRBJ2-1): DSGVTQTPKHLITATGQRVTLRCSPRSGDLSVYWYQQSLDQGLQFLIQYYNGEERAKGNILERFSAQQFPDLHSELNLSSLELGDSALYFCASSVAVSSYNEQFFGPGTRLTVL.